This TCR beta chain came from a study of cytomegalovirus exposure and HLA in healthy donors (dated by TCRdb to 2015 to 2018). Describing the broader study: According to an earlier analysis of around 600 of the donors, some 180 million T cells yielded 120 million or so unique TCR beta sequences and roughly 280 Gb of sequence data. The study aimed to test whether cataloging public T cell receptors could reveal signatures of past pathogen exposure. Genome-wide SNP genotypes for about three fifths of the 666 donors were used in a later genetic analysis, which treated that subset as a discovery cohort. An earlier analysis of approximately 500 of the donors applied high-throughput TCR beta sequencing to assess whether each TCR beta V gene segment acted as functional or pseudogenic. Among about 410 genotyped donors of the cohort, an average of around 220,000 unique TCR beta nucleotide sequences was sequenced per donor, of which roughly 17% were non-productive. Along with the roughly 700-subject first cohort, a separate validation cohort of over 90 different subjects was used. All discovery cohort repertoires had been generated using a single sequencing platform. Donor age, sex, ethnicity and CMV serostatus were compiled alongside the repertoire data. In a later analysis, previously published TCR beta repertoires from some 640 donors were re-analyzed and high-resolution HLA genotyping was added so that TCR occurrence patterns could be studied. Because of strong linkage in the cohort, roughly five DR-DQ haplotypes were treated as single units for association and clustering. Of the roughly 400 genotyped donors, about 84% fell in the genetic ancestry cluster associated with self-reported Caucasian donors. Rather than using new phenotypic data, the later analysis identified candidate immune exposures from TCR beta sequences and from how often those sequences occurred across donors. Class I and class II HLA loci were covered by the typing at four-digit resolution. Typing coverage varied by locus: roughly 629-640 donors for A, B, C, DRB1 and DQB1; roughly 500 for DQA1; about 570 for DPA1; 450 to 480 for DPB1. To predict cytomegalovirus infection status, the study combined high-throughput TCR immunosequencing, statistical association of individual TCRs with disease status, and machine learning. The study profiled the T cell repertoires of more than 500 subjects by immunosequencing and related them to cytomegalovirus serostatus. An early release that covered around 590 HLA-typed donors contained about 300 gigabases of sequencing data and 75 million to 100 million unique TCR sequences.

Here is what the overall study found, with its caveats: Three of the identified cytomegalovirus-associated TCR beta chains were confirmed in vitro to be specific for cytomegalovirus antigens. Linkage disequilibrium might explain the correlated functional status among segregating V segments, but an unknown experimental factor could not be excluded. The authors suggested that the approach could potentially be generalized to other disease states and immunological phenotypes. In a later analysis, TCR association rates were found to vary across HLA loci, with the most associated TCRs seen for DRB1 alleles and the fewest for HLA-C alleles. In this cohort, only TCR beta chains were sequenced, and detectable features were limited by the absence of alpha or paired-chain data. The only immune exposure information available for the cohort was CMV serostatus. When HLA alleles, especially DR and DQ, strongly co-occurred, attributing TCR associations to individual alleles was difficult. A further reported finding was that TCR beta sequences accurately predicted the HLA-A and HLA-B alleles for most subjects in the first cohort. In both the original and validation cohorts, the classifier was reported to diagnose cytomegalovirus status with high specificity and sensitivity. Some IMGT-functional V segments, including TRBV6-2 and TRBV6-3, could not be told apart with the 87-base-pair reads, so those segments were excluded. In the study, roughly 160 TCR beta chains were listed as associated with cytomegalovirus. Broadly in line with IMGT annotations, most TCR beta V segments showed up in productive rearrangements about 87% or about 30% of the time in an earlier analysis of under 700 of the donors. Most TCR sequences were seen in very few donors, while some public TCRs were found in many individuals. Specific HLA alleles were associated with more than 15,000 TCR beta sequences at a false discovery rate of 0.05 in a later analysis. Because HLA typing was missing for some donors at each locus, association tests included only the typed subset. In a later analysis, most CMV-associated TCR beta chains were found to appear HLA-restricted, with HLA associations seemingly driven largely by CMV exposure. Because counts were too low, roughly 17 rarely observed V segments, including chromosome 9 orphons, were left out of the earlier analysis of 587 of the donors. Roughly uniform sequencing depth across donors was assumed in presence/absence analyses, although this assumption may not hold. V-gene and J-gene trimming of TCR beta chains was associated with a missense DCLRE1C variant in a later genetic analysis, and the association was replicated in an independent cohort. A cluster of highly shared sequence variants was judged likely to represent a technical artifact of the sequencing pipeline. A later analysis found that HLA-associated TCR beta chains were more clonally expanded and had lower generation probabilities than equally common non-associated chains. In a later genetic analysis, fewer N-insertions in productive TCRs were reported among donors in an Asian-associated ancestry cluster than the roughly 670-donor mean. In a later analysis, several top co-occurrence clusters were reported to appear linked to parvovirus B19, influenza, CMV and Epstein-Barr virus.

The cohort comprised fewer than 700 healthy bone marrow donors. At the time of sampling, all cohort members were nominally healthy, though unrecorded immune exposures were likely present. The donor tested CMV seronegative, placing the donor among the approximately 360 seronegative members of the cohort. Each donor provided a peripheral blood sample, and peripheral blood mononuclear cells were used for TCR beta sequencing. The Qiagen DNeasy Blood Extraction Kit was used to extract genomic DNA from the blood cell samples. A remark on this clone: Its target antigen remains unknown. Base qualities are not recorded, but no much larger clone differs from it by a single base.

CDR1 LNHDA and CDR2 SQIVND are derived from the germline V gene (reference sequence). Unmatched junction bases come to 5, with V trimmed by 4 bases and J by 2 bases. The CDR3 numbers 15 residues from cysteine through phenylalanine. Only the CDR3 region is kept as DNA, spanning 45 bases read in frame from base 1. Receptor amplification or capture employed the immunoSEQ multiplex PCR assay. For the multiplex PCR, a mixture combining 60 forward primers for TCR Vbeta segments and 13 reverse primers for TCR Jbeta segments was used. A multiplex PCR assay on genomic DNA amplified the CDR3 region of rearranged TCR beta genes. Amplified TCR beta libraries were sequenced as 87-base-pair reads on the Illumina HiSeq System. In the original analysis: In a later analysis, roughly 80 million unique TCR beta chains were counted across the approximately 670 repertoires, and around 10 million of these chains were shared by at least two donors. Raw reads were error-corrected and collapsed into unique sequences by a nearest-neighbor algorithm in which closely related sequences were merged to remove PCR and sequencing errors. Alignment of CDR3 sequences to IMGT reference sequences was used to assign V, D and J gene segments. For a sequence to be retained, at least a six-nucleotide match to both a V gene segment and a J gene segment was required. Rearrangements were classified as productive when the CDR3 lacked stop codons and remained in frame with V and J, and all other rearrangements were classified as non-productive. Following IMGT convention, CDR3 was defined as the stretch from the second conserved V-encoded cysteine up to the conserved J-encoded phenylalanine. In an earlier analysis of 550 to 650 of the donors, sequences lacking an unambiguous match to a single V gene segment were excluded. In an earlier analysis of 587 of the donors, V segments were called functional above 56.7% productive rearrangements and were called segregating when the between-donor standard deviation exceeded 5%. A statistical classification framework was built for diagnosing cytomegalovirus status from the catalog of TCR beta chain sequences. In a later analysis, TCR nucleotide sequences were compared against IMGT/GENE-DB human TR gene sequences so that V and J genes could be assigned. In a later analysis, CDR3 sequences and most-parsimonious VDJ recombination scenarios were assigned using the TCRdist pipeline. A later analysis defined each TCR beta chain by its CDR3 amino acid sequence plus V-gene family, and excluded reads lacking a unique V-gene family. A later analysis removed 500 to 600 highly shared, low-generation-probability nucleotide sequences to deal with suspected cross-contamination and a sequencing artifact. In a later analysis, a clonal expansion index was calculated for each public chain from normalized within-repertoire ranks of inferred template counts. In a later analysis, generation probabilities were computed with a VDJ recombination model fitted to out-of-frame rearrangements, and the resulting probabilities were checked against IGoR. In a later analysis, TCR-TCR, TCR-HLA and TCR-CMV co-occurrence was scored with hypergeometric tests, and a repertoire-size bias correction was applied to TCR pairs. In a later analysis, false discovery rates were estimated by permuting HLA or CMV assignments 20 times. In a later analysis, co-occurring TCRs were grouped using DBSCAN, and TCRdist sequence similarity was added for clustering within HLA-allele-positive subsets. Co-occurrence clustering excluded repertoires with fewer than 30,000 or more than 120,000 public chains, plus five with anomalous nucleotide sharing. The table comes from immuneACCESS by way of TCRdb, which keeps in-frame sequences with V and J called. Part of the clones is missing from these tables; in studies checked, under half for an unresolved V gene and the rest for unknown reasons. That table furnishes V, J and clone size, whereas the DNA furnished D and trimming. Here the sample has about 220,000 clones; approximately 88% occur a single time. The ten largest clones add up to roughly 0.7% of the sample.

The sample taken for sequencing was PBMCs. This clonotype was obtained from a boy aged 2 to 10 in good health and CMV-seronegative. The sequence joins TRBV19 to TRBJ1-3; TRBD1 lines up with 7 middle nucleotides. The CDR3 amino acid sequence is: CASSTQGNPGNTIYF. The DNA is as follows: TGTGCCAGTAGTACACAGGGGAACCCTGGAAACACCATATATTTT. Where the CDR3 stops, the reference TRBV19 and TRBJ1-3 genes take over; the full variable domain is DGGITQSPKYLFRKEGQNVTLSCEQNLNHDAMYWYRQDPGQGLRLIYYSQIVNDFQKGDIAEGYSVSREKKESFPLTVTSAQKNPTAFYLCASSTQGNPGNTIYFGEGSWLTVV.